This TCR beta chain derives from a study of early T cells in non-severe SARS-CoV-2 infection. The overall study: The study sequenced bulk RNA from unsorted whole blood, with chains unpaired. Study findings and constraints: Database matching using VDJdb favored anti-spike CD8 responses, with private and CD4 specificities left missing.

There are 15 residues in the CDR3. Trimming left V 1 base short and J 13 bases short, with 20 bases between. Germline V gene data show CDR1 as LGHNA and CDR2 as YNFKEQ. A word on this clonotype: Its antigen is still unknown.

Each cDNA molecule carried a unique molecular identifier. TCRdb reanalysed the 5' RACE reads using MiXCR and keeps one entry per CDR3 protein. The sample consists of tens of thousands of distinct CDR3 sequences, about 11% of them appearing once. The material sequenced was whole blood. This sequence joins TRBV4-2 and TRBJ2-1, with D uncertain. The clonotype comes from an adult who was a healthcare worker with PCR-confirmed SARS-CoV-2 infection or an uninfected control (not recorded which). The CDR3 DNA sequence: TGTGCCAGCAGCCAAGTAAAGGGTGCCTTCCCCCTACAGTTCTTC. Amino acid sequence: CASSQVKGAFPLQFF.